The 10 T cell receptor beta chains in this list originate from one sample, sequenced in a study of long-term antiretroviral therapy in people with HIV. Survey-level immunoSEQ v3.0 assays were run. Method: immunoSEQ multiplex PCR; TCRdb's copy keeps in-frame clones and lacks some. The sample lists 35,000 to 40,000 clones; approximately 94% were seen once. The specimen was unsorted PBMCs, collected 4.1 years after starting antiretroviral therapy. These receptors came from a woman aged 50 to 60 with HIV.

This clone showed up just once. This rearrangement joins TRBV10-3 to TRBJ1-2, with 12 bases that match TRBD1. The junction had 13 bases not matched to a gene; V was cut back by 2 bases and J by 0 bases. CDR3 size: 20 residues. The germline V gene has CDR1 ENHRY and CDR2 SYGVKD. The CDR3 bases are TGTGCCATCAGTGAGCCTCCCGGGACAGGGGGCAGGGGGACTAACTATGGCTACACCTTC. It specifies CAISEPPGTGGRGTNYGYTF.

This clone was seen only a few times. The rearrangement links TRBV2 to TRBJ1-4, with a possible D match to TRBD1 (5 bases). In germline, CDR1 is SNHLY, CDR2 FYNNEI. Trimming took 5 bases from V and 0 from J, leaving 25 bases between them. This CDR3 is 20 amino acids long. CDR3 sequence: CASSRTGASTRTSTNEKLFF. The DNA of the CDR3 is TGTGCCAGCAGTAGGACCGGGGCCTCAACTAGGACCTCAACTAATGAAAAACTGTTTTTT. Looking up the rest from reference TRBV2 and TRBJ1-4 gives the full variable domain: EPEVTQTPSHQVTQMGQEVILRCVPISNHLYFYWYRQILGQKVEFLVSFYNNEISEKSEIFDDQFSVERPDGSNFTLKIRSTKLEDSAMYFCASSRTGASTRTSTNEKLFFGSGTQLSVL.

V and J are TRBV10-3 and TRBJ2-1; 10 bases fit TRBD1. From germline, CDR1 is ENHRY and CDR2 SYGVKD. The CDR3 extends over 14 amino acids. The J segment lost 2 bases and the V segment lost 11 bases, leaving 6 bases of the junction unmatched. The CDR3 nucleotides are TGTGCCCTAAACGACAGGGGGCCCTACAATGAGCAGTTCTTC. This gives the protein CALNDRGPYNEQFF.

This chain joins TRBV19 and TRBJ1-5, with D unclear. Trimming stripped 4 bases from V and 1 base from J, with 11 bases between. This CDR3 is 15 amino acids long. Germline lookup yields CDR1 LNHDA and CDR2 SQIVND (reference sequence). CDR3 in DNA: TGTGCCAGTAGTAGGGATATCCCAAGCAATCAGCCCCAGCATTTT. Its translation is CASSRDIPSNQPQHF. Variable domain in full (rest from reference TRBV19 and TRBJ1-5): DGGITQSPKYLFRKEGQNVTLSCEQNLNHDAMYWYRQDPGQGLRLIYYSQIVNDFQKGDIAEGYSVSREKKESFPLTVTSAQKNPTAFYLCASSRDIPSNQPQHFGDGTRLSIL.

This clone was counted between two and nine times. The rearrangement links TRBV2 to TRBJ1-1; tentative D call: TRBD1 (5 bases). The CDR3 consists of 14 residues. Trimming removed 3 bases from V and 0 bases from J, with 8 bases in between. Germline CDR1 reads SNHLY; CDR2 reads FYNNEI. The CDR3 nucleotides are TGTGCCAGCAGTGATGGGACGGTGAACACTGAAGCTTTCTTT. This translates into CASSDGTVNTEAFF.

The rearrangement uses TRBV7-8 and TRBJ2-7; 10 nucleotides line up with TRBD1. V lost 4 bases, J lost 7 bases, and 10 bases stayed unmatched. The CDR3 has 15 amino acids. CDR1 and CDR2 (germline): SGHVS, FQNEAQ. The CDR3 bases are TGTGCCAGCAGCTCCATGACAGGGGGCGGGTATGAGCAGTACTTC. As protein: CASSSMTGGGYEQYF.

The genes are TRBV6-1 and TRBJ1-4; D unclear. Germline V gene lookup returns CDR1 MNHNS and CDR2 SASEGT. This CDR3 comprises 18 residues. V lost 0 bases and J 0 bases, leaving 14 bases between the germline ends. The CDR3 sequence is CASSEANLLVATNEKLFF. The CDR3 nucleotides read TGTGCCAGCAGTGAAGCCAACCTACTGGTTGCAACTAATGAAAAACTGTTTTTT.

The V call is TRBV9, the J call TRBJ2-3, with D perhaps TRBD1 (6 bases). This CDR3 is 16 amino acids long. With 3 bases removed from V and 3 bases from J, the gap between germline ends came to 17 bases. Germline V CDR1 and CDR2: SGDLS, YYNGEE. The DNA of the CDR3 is TGTGCCAGCAGCGCCAGTTCAGGGGTTAGAACAGATACGCAGTATTTT. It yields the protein CASSASSGVRTDTQYF.

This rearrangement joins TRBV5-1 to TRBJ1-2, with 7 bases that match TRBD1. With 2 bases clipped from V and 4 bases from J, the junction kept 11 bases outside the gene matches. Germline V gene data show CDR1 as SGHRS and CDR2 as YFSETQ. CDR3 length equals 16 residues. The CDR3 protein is CASSFRDRVQVYGYTF. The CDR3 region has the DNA TGCGCCAGCAGCTTTCGAGACAGGGTGCAGGTCTATGGCTACACCTTC. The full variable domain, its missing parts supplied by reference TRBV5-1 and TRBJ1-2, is KAGVTQTPRYLIKTRGQQVTLSCSPISGHRSVSWYQQTPGQGLQFLFEYFSETQRNKGNFPGRFSGRQFSNSRSEMNVSTLELGDSALYLCASSFRDRVQVYGYTFGSGTRLTVV.

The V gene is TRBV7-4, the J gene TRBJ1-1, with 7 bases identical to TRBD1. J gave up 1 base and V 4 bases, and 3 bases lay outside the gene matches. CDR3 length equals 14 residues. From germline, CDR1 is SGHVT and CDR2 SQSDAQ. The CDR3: CASSSGQPNTEAFF. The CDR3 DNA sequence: TGTGCCAGCAGCTCGGGACAGCCGAACACTGAAGCTTTCTTT.